The 16 T cell receptor beta chains presented below share a single source sample, sequenced in a study of identical twins. TCRdb fed the 5' RACE reads into MiXCR, producing one record per CDR3 protein. Of more than 400,000 distinct CDR3 sequences in the sample, over 12% were seen once. A further study also used this sample, focusing on yellow fever vaccine responses in identical twins.

The specimen was CD4+ T cells sorted from blood. These receptors were taken from a woman in her late teens or twenties in good health.

The rearrangement uses TRBV6-1 and TRBJ2-7, with 8 bases lining up with TRBD1. V lost 5 bases, J lost 3 bases, and 12 bases stayed unmatched. CDR1 and CDR2 (germline): MNHNS, SASEGT. This CDR3 region has 16 residues. The CDR3 nucleotides are TGTGCCAGCAGTCCCACCGTGGCAGGGGGCATCTACGAGCAGTACTTC. Translated: CASSPTVAGGIYEQYF.

The table lists this clonotype with many counts. V usage is TRBV3-1 and J usage is TRBJ1-6; D gene unclear. CDR3 length equals 13 residues. V was pared by 8 bases and J by 1 base, with 6 bases between. The V gene's germline CDR1 is LGHDT and CDR2 YNNKEL (reference sequence). CDR3 DNA sequence: TGTGCCAGCGTGGGGTCCTATAATTCACCCCTCCACTTT. Its translation: CASVGSYNSPLHF.

Only a few counts were recorded for this clonotype. This CDR3 reads CASSSGMDTGELFF. The CDR3 bases are TGTGCCAGCAGCTCAGGGATGGACACCGGGGAGCTGTTTTTT. V gene TRBV11-1 combines with J gene TRBJ2-2; D might be TRBD1 (5 bases). The CDR3 loop spans 14 amino acids. Trimming stripped 4 bases from V and 3 bases from J, with 9 bases between. Germline V gene sequence: CDR1 SGHAT, CDR2 FQDESV (reference sequence).

This chain uses TRBV15 with TRBJ2-3; 10 positions agree with TRBD2. V was pared by 0 bases and J by 8 bases, with 5 bases of the junction left unmatched. There are 15 residues in the CDR3. CDR1 is LNHNV and CDR2 is YYDKDF in the germline V gene (reference sequence). The CDR3 DNA reads TGTGCCACCAGCAGAGATCCGGCTAGCGGGGGTACGCAGTATTTT. This gives the protein CATSRDPASGGTQYF.

The chain combines TRBV14 with TRBJ2-7, with 11 bases matching TRBD2. Trimming cost V 5 bases and J 2 bases; bases outside gene matches: 5. The CDR3 totals 15 residues. Germline CDR1 and CDR2: SGHDN and FVKESK. This CDR3 is CASSVTSGRTYEQYF. The CDR3, as DNA: TGTGCCAGCAGCGTCACTAGCGGGAGAACCTACGAGCAGTACTTC.

The chain carries TRBV24-1 and TRBJ2-7; 10 bases line up with TRBD1. The J segment lost 4 bases and the V segment lost 3 bases, leaving 5 bases of the junction unmatched. CDR1 and CDR2 from the germline V gene are KGHDR and SFDVKD. This CDR3 contains 15 residues. CDR3 nucleotide sequence: TGTGCCACCAGTGATCCCGGGACAGGGGTGTACGAGCAGTACTTC. The encoded protein is CATSDPGTGVYEQYF.

This chain uses TRBV18 with TRBJ2-1; a weak D match, TRBD2 (6 bases). This CDR3 has 16 residues. V was clipped by 0 bases and J by 9 bases, with 18 bases between them. Germline values: CDR1 KGHSH, CDR2 LQKENI. CDR3 in amino acids: CASSPPGTASGSEQFF. In DNA form, the CDR3 reads TGTGCCAGCTCACCACCTGGGACGGCTTCCGGGAGTGAGCAGTTCTTC. The whole variable domain, filled in from reference TRBV18 and TRBJ2-1, reads NAGVMQNPRHLVRRRGQEARLRCSPMKGHSHVYWYRQLPEEGLKFMVYLQKENIIDESGMPKERFSAEFPKEGPSILRIQQVVRGDSAAYFCASSPPGTASGSEQFFGPGTRLTVL.

This clonotype was recorded a few times. The chain uses TRBV20-1 and TRBJ1-5, with TRBD1 matching 7 bases. V lost 0 bases, J lost 4 bases, and 3 bases stayed unmatched. Germline assignment: CDR1 DFQATT and CDR2 SNEGSKA (reference sequence). This CDR3 has 14 residues. DNA of the CDR3: TGCAGTGCTAGAGAGGGACAGCCGAATCAGCCCCAGCATTTT. It specifies CSAREGQPNQPQHF.

The CDR3 DNA is TGCGCCAGCACCTCCGGACTAGCGGGGGAGATGCAGTATTTT. Its translation is CASTSGLAGEMQYF. This rearrangement joins TRBV5-1 to TRBJ2-3, with TRBD2 matching over 13 bases. The V and J ends lost 6 bases and 11 bases, in that order; junction bases with no gene match: 9. Per the germline V gene, CDR1 is SGHRS and CDR2 is YFSETQ. The length of the CDR3 is 14 residues.

V gene TRBV7-2 combines with J gene TRBJ2-3; no clear D. The CDR3 loop spans 16 amino acids. The germline V and J ends were trimmed by 0 bases and 3 bases, with 13 bases remaining between them. Germline assignment: CDR1 SGHTA and CDR2 FQGNSA. CDR3 sequence (DNA): TGTGCCAGCAGCTTAGCGAGGCTAGATTTGACAGATACGCAGTATTTT. Translated, it gives CASSLARLDLTDTQYF. Using reference TRBV7-2 and TRBJ2-3 for the parts outside the CDR3, the full variable domain is GAGVSQSPSNKVTEKGKDVELRCDPISGHTALYWYRQSLGQGLEFLIYFQGNSAPDKSGLPSDRFSAERTGGSVSTLTIQRTQQEDSAVYLCASSLARLDLTDTQYFGPGTRLTVL.

This clonotype was counted a single time. V usage is TRBV7-9 and J usage is TRBJ2-1, with 13 bases matching TRBD2. V dropped 1 base and J dropped 4; count of bases not matched to a gene: 4. This CDR3 has 17 amino acids. Germline V gene sequence: CDR1 SEHNR, CDR2 FQNEAQ (reference sequence). The CDR3 protein is CASSLGLAGGPYNEQFF. The DNA for the CDR3 is TGTGCCAGCAGCTTAGGACTAGCGGGAGGTCCGTACAATGAGCAGTTCTTC.

The chain couples TRBV24-1 to TRBJ2-3; TRBD2 might be the D (6 bases). The V gene lost 4 bases and the J gene lost 6 bases, with 19 bases spanning the gap. The CDR3 is made up of 16 amino acids. CDR1 KGHDR and CDR2 SFDVKD come from the germline V gene. The CDR3: CATSDREGLTRDTQYF. In nucleotides, the CDR3 is TGTGCCACCAGTGACCGAGAGGGACTTACAAGGGATACGCAGTATTTT.

This clonotype was counted between two and nine times. This chain joins TRBV5-1 and TRBJ2-2; D call uncertain. Germline values: CDR1 SGHRS, CDR2 YFSETQ. Trimming removed 5 bases at V and 6 bases at J, with 14 bases between. This CDR3 comprises 14 residues. The CDR3, as DNA: TGCGCCAGCAGAGCCCTAGTGTATGCCGGGGAGCTGTTTTTT. Amino acid sequence: CASRALVYAGELFF.

The CDR3 DNA is TGCGCCAGCTCCAAGACTAGCGGCCCAAGAGGGGTCCATGAGCAGTTCTTC. This encodes CASSKTSGPRGVHEQFF. The rearrangement uses TRBV5-1 and TRBJ2-1, with 9 nucleotides matching TRBD2. Germline V gives CDR1 SGHRS, CDR2 YFSETQ. This CDR3 is built from 17 residues. V lost 7 bases, J lost 8 bases, and 19 bases stayed unmatched.

This chain links TRBV7-9 with TRBJ2-1, with 7 bases fitting TRBD2. This CDR3 region has 16 residues. The germline V gene has CDR1 SEHNR and CDR2 FQNEAQ (reference sequence). Losses at the gene ends were 2 bases for V and 8 bases for J; bases not matched to a gene: 12. CDR3 sequence reads: CASSLLLASGPDEQFF. The CDR3 DNA is TGTGCCAGCAGCTTATTGTTGGCTAGCGGTCCCGATGAGCAGTTCTTC.

This chain connects TRBV24-1 to TRBJ1-5; D gene unclear. Trimming took 2 bases from V and 7 from J, leaving 8 bases between them. This CDR3 comprises 13 residues. Germline loops: CDR1 KGHDR, CDR2 SFDVKD. CDR3 sequence reads: CATSDSGRQPQHF. The CDR3 DNA sequence: TGTGCCACCAGTGATTCCGGTCGGCAGCCCCAGCATTTT.